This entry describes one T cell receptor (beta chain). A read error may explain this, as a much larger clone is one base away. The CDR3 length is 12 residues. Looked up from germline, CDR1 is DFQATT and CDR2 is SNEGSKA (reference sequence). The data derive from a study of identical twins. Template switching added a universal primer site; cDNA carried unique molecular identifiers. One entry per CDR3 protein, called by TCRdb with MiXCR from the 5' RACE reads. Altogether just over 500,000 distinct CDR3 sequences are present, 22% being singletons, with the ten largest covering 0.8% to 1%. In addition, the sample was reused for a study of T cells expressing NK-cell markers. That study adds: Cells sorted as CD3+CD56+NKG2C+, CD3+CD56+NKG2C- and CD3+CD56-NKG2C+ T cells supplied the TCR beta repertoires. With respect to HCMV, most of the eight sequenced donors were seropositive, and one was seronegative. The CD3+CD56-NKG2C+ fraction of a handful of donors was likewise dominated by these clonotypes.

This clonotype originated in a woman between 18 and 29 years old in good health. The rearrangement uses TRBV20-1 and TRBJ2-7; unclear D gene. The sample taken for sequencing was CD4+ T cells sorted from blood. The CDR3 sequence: CSASGLLYERYF. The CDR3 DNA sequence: TGCAGTGCTAGTGGCTTACTCTACGAGCGGTACTTC.